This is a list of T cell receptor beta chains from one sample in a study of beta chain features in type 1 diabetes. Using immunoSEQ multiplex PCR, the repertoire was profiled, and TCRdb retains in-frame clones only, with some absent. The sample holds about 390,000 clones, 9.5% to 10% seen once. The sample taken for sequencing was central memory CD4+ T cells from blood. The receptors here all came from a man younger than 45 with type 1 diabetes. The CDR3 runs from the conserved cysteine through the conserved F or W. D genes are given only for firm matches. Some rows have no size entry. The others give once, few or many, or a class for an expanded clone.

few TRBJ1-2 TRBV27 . CASNSGGDSFGYTF TGTGCCAGCAACTCTGGGGGAGACAGCTTTGGCTACACCTTC
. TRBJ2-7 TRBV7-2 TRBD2 CASSPLTSGSSYEQYF TGTGCCAGCAGCCCCCTGACTAGCGGGTCCTCCTACGAGCAGTACTTC
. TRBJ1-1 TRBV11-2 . CASSLVGVRVTEAFF TGTGCCAGCAGCTTAGTAGGGGTTCGAGTCACTGAAGCTTTCTTT
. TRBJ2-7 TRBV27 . CASSLRQGRHEQYF TGTGCCAGCAGTTTAAGGCAGGGAAGGCACGAGCAGTACTTC
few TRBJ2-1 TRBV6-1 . CASLDRGVREQFF TGTGCCAGCCTAGATAGGGGTGTACGTGAGCAGTTCTTC
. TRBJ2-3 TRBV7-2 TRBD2 CASSFLAGGSTDTQYF TGTGCCAGCAGCTTTCTGGCGGGGGGAAGCACAGATACGCAGTATTTT
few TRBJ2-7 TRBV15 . CATSLSGTGTDEQYF TGTGCCACCAGCCTCAGTGGGACGGGGACGGACGAGCAGTACTTC
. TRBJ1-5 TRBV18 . CASSPAPQSNQPQHF TGTGCCAGCTCACCCGCTCCACAGTCCAATCAGCCCCAGCATTTT
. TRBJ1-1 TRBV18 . CASSPSPGTEAFF TGTGCCAGCTCACCCTCGCCAGGGACCGAAGCTTTCTTT
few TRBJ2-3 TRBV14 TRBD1 CASSRQGPDTQYF TGTGCCAGCAGCCGACAGGGGCCAGATACGCAGTATTTT
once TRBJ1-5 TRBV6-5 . CASSLTGNQPQHF TGTGCCAGCAGTCTAACAGGGAATCAGCCCCAGCATTTT
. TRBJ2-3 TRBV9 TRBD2 CASSHSGEDTDTQYF TGTGCCAGCAGCCATAGCGGGGAGGATACAGATACGCAGTATTTT
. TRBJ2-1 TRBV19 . CASSPGWGPDNEQFF TGTGCCAGTAGTCCAGGGTGGGGGCCCGACAATGAGCAGTTCTTC
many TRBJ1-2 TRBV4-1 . CASSQMTGPYGYTF TGCGCCAGCAGCCAAATGACAGGACCCTATGGCTACACCTTC
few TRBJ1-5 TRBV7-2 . CASRRGNQPQHF TGTGCCAGCAGGAGGGGCAATCAGCCCCAGCATTTT
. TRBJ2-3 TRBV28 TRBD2 CASSLSGLAGGTDTQYF TGTGCCAGCAGTTTATCCGGGCTAGCGGGAGGAACCGATACGCAGTATTTT
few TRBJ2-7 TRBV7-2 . CASSFGRGTDYEQYF TGTGCCAGCAGCTTTGGACGCGGGACAGACTACGAGCAGTACTTC
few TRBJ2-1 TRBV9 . CASSAAQVNEQFF TGTGCCAGCAGCGCCGCACAGGTCAATGAGCAGTTCTTC
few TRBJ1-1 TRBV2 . CASSPMTGWVAEAFF TGTGCCAGCAGTCCGATGACAGGCTGGGTCGCTGAAGCTTTCTTT
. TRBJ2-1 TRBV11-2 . CASSLAPMSYNEQFF TGTGCCAGCAGCTTAGCACCGATGTCCTACAATGAGCAGTTCTTC
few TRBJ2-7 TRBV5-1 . CASSGLGDPSYEQYF TGCGCCAGCAGCGGCCTCGGGGATCCCTCCTACGAGCAGTACTTC
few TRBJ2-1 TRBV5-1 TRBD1 CASSPQGARIANEQFF TGCGCCAGCAGCCCCCAGGGGGCCCGTATAGCCAATGAGCAGTTCTTC
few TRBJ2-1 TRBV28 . CASSFGKGAGESAEQFF TGTGCCAGCAGTTTTGGTAAGGGGGCGGGAGAATCCGCTGAGCAGTTCTTC
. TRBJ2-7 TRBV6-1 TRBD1 CASSRTQGAYEQYF TGTGCCAGCAGTCGGACCCAGGGGGCCTACGAGCAGTACTTC
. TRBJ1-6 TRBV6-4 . CASSSRTAGSPLHF TGTGCCAGCAGTTCGAGGACGGCGGGTTCACCCCTCCACTTT
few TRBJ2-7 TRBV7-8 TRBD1 CASSSGQGSVQYF TGTGCCAGCAGCTCGGGACAGGGGAGTGTGCAGTACTTC
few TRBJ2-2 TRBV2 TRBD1 CASSGSGTGGTGELFF TGTGCCAGCAGTGGCTCCGGGACAGGGGGCACCGGGGAGCTGTTTTTT
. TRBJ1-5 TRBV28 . CASSPWTGNQPQHF TGTGCCAGCAGTCCTTGGACAGGCAATCAGCCCCAGCATTTT
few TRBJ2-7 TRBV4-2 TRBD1 CASSQGQGSYEQYF TGTGCCAGCAGCCAAGGACAGGGGTCCTACGAGCAGTACTTC
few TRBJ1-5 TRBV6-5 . CASSIRTGSNQPQHF TGTGCCAGCAGCATCAGGACGGGAAGCAATCAGCCCCAGCATTTT
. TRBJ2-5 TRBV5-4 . CASSDRNEETQYF TGTGCCAGCAGCGACAGGAATGAGGAGACCCAGTACTTC
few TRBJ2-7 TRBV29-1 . CSVRRTEPPFYEQYF TGCAGCGTTAGGAGGACAGAGCCCCCCTTCTACGAGCAGTACTTC
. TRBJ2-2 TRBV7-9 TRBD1 CASSFRGTGDTGELFF TGTGCCAGCAGCTTCCGCGGGACAGGGGACACCGGGGAGCTGTTTTTT
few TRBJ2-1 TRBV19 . CASSIDGYGYNEQFF TGTGCCAGTAGTATAGACGGGTACGGGTACAATGAGCAGTTCTTC
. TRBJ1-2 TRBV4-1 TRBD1 CASSQATGEAYGYTF TGTGCCAGCAGCCAAGCTACAGGGGAGGCATATGGCTACACCTTC
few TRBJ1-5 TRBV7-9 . CASSLPGSENQPQHF TGTGCCAGCAGCTTACCAGGGAGTGAAAATCAGCCCCAGCATTTT
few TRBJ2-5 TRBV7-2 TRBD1 CASKPGPSTGLRETQYF TGTGCCAGCAAACCGGGGCCCTCGACAGGGCTCCGAGAGACCCAGTACTTC
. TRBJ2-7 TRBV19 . CASRRQVGGYEQYF TGTGCCAGTAGGAGGCAGGTTGGGGGCTACGAGCAGTACTTC
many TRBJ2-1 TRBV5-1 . CASSPVAERDNEQFF TGCGCCAGCAGCCCGGTAGCGGAGCGCGACAATGAGCAGTTCTTC
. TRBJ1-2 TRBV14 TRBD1 CASSHYYRGDGYTF TGTGCCAGCAGCCACTATTACAGGGGTGATGGCTACACCTTC
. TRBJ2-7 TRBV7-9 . CASAPQRGRAGDEQYF TGTGCCAGCGCCCCCCAACGAGGCCGAGCAGGGGACGAGCAGTACTTC
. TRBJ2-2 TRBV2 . CASMAGAAGELFF TGTGCCAGCATGGCAGGGGCGGCCGGGGAGCTGTTTTTT
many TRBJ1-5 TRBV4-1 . CASSLRDYSNQPQHF TGCGCCAGCAGCCTCCGGGACTATAGCAATCAGCCCCAGCATTTT
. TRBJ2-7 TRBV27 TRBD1 CASSFLGQGSYEQYF TGTGCCAGCAGTTTTTTGGGACAGGGAAGCTACGAGCAGTACTTC
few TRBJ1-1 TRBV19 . CASSTTGKLMNTEAFF TGTGCCAGTAGTACCACAGGAAAACTGATGAACACTGAAGCTTTCTTT
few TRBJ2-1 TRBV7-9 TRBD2 CASSSVGRANSYEQFF TGTGCCAGCAGCTCAGTAGGGAGGGCCAATAGTTACGAGCAGTTCTTC
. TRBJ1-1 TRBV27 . CASSELGETEAFF TGTGCCAGCAGTGAGCTGGGGGAGACTGAAGCTTTCTTT
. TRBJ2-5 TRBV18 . CASSPGSSETQYF TGTGCCAGCTCACCAGGGAGTTCGGAGACCCAGTACTTC
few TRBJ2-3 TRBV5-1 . CASSSRTASTDTQYF TGCGCCAGCAGCTCACGGACAGCCAGCACAGATACGCAGTATTTT
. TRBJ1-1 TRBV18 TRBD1 CASSPPDRVEASF TGTGCCAGCTCACCACCAGACAGGGTTGAAGCTTCCTTT
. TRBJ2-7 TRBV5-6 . CASSSRDSYEQYF TGTGCCAGCAGCTCTAGGGATTCCTACGAGCAGTACTTC
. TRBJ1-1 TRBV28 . CASSRPQFRFMNTEAFF TGTGCCAGCAGCCGACCGCAGTTCCGATTTATGAACACTGAAGCTTTCTTT
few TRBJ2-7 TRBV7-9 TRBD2 CASSLFLGLAGASEQYF TGTGCCAGCAGCTTATTTTTAGGACTAGCGGGAGCCTCCGAGCAGTACTTC